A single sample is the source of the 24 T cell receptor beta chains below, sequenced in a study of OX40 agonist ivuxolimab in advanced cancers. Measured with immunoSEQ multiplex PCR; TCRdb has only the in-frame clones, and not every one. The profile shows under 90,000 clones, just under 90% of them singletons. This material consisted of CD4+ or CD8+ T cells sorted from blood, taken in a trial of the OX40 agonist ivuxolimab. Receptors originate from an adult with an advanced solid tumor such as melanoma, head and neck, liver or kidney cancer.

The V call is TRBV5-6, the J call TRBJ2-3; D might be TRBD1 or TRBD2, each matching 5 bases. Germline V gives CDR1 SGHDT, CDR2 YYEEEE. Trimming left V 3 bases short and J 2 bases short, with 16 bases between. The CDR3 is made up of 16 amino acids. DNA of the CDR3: TGTGCCAGCAGCTCCGGGACCCCATTACCCACAGATACGCAGTATTTT. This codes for CASSSGTPLPTDTQYF.

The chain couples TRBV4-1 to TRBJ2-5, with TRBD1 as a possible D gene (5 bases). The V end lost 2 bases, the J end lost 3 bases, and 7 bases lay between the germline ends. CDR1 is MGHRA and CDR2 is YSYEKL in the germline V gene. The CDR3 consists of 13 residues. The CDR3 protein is CASSQWGKETQYF. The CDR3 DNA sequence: TGCGCCAGCAGCCAATGGGGCAAAGAGACCCAGTACTTC.

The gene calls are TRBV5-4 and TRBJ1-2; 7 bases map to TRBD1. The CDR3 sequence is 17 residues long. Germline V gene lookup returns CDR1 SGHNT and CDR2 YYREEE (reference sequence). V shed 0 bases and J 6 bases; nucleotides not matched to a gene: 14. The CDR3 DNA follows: TGTGCCAGCAGCTTGGGATTGACAGGGAACGAGGAGAATGGCTACACCTTC. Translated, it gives CASSLGLTGNEENGYTF. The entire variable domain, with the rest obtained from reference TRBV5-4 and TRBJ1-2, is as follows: ETGVTQSPTHLIKTRGQQVTLRCSSQSGHNTVSWYQQALGQGPQFIFQYYREEENGRGNFPPRFSGLQFPNYSSELNVNALELDDSALYLCASSLGLTGNEENGYTFGSGTRLTVV.

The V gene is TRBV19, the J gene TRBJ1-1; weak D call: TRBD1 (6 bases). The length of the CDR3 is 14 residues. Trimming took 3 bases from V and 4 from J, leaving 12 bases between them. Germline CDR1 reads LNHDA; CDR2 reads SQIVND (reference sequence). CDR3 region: CASSIGGPGTEAFF. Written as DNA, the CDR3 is TGTGCCAGTAGTATTGGGGGCCCGGGCACTGAAGCTTTCTTT.

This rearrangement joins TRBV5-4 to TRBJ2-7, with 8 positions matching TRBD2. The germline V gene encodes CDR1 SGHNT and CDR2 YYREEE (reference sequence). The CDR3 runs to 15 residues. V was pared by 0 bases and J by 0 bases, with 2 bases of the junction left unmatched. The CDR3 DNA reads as TGTGCCAGCAGCTTGGCCAGCGGGGGCTCCTACGAGCAGTACTTC. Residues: CASSLASGGSYEQYF.

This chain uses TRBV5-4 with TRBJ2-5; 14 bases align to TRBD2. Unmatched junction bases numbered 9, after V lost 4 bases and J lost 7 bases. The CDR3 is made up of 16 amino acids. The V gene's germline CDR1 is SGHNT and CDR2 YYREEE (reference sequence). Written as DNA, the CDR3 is TGTGCCAGCAGCCCCCGGACTAGCGGGGGGCGGGGGACCCAGTACTTC. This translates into CASSPRTSGGRGTQYF.

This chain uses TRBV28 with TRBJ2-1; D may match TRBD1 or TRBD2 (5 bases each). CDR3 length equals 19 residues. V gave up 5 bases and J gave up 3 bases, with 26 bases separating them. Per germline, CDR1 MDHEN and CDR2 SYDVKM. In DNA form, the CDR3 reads TGTGCCAGCAGTCCGACGGCCTCCTCGTGGGGGTCGTTCTACAATGAGCAGTTCTTC. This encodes CASSPTASSWGSFYNEQFF.

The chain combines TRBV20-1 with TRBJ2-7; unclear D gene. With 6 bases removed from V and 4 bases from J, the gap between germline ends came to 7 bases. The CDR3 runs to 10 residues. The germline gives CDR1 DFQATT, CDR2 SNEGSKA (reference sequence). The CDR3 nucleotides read TGCAGTGCCCTGGCATACGAGCAGTACTTC. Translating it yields CSALAYEQYF.

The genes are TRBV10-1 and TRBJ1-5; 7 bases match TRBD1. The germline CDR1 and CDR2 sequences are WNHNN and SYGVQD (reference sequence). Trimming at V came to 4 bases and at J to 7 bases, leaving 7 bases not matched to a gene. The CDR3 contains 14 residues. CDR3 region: CASSGQGEGQPQHF. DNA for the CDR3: TGCGCCAGCAGTGGACAGGGAGAAGGCCAGCCCCAGCATTTT.

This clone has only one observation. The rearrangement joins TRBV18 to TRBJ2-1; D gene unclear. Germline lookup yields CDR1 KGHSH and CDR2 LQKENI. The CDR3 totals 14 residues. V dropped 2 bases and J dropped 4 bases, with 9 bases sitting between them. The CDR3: CASSPVSAYNEQFF. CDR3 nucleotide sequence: TGTGCCAGCTCACCAGTCTCAGCATACAATGAGCAGTTCTTC.

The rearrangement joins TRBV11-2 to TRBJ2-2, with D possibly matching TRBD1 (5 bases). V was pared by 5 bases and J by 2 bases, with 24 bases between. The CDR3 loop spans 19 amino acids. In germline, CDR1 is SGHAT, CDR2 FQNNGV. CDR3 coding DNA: TGTGCCAGCAGCATAGGCTTCGTTTCAGGGTGGGGAAACACCGGGGAGCTGTTTTTT. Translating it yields CASSIGFVSGWGNTGELFF.

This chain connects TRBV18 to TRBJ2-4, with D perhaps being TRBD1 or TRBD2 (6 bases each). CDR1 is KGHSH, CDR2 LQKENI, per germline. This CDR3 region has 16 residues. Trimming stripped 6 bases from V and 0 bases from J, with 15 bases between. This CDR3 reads CASSLLGGGAKNIQYF. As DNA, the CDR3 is TGTGCCAGCTCCCTACTTGGAGGGGGAGCCAAAAACATTCAGTACTTC.

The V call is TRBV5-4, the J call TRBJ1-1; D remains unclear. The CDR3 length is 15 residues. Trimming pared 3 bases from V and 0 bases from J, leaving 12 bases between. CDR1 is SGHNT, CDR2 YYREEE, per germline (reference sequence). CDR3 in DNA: TGTGCCAGCAGCTCGGGGAAAGAGATGAACACTGAAGCTTTCTTT. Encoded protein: CASSSGKEMNTEAFF.

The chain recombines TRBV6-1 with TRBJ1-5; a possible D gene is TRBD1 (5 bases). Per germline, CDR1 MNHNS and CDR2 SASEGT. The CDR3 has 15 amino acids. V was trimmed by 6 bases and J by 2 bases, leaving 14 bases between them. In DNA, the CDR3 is TGTGCCAGCAGGGATTTGAGGGGTCGCAATCAGCCCCAGCATTTT. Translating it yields CASRDLRGRNQPQHF.

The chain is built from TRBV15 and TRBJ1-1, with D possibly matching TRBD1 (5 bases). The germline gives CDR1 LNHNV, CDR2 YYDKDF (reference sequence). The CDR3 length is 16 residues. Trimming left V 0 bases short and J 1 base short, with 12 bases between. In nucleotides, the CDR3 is TGTGCCACCAGCAGAGATCTGGGGGGAAGGAACACTGAAGCTTTCTTT. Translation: CATSRDLGGRNTEAFF.

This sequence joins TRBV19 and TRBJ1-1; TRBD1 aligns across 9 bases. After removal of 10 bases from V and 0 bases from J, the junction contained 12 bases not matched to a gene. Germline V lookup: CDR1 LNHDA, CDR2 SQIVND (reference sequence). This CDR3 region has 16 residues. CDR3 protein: CATRPRTGALNTEAFF. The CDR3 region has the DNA TGTGCCACCCGCCCGCGGACAGGGGCTTTGAACACTGAAGCTTTCTTT.

The CDR3 here is CASSQDYLADWGSYNEQFF. The CDR3 nucleotides read TGTGCCAGCAGCCAAGATTACCTAGCGGACTGGGGCTCCTACAATGAGCAGTTCTTC. This chain joins TRBV4-2 and TRBJ2-1, with TRBD2 matching 7 bases. This CDR3 comprises 19 residues. Germline V gives CDR1 LGHNA, CDR2 YNFKEQ. The trim removed 0 bases at V and 0 bases at J, leaving 11 bases unmatched.

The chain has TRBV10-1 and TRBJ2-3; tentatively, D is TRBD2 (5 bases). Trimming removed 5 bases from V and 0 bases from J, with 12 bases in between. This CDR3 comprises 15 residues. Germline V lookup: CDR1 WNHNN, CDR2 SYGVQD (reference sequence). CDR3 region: CASSPSPASTDTQYF. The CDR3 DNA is TGCGCCAGCAGTCCTAGCCCGGCTAGCACAGATACGCAGTATTTT.

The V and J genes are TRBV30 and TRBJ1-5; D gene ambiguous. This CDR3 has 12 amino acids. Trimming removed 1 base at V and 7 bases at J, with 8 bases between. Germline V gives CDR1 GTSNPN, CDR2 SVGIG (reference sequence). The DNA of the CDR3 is TGTGCCTGGAGTGCCGAGGGACAGCCCCAGCATTTT. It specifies CAWSAEGQPQHF.

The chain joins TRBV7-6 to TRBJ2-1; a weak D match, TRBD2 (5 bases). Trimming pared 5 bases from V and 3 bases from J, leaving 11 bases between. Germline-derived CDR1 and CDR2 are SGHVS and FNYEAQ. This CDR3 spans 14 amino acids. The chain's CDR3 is CASSPQDFYNEQFF. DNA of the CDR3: TGTGCCAGCAGCCCGCAGGACTTCTACAATGAGCAGTTCTTC. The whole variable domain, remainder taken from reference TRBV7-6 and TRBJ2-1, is GAGVSQSPRYKVTKRGQDVALRCDPISGHVSLYWYRQALGQGPEFLTYFNYEAQQDKSGLPNDRFSAERPEGSISTLTIQRTEQRDSAMYRCASSPQDFYNEQFFGPGTRLTVL.

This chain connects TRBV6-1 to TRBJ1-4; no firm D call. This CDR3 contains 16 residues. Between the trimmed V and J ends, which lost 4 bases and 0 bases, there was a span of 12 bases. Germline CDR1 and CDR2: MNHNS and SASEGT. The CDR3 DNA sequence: TGTGCCAGCAGTGGTTTTATTGGCGCAACTAATGAAAAACTGTTTTTT. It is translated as CASSGFIGATNEKLFF.

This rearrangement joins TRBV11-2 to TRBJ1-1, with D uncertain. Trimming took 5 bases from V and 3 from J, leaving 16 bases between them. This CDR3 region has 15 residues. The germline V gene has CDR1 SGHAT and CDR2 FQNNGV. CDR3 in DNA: TGTGCCAGCAGCCCCGATCAAGGAGGGTACACTGAAGCTTTCTTT. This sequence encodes CASSPDQGGYTEAFF.

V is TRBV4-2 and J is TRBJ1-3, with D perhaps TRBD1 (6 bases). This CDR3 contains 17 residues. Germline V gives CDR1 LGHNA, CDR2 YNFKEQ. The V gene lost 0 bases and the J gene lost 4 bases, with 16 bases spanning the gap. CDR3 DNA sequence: TGTGCCAGCAGCCAAGATTTGTTGGGGGCGGGCGGAAACACCATATATTTT. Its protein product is CASSQDLLGAGGNTIYF.

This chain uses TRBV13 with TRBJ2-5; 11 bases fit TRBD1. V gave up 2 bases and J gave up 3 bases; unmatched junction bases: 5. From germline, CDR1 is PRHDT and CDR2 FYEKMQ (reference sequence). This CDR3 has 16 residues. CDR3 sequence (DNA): TGTGCCAGCAGCTTATATGGGACAGGGGGGGAAGAGACCCAGTACTTC. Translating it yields CASSLYGTGGEETQYF.